This T cell receptor (beta chain) is from a study of OX40 agonist ivuxolimab in advanced cancers. Study context: Partial responses, seen in three patients, involved one hepatocellular carcinoma and two cutaneous melanomas.

Clones were sequenced by immunoSEQ multiplex PCR, and TCRdb holds only the in-frame ones, with some missing. The top ten hold roughly 16% of the sample, which has about 75,000 clones, about 85% seen once. V shed 6 bases and J shed 6 bases, with 11 bases lying between them. The CDR3 consists of 12 residues. Germline CDR1 SGHVS, CDR2 FNYEAQ. This clone came up a few times. The chain joins TRBV7-6 to TRBJ1-2; D is uncertain. The source is an adult with an advanced solid tumor such as melanoma, head and neck, liver or kidney cancer. Here the sequenced sample was CD4+ or CD8+ T cells sorted from blood, taken in a trial of the OX40 agonist ivuxolimab. The DNA for the CDR3 is TGTGCCAGCAGACCAGACCTGGATGGCTACACCTTC. Amino acid sequence: CASRPDLDGYTF.